A selection of T cell receptor beta chains follows, all from one sample in a study of T cell responses to AZD1222 COVID-19 vaccine. The table came from immunoSEQ multiplex PCR; TCRdb's copy has only in-frame clones and leaves some out. Among 85,000 to 110,000 clones listed, roughly 91% were seen once. The starting material was peripheral blood, obtained on day 0 of AZD1222 vaccination. These receptors came from an adult in good health. Both conserved end residues are part of each CDR3. The D gene is left open where the match is weak. Clone size is given for some rows only: seen once, a few or many times, or a class if the clone is expanded.

length	size	J	V	D	CDR3	DNA
15	NA	TRBJ2-5	TRBV11-2	NA	CASSYQGLPQETQYF	TGTGCCAGCAGCTACCAGGGATTACCCCAAGAGACCCAGTACTTC
12	NA	TRBJ2-3	TRBV10-3	NA	CAISGGSDTQYF	TGTGCCATCAGTGGGGGTTCAGATACGCAGTATTTT
13	NA	TRBJ1-1	TRBV3-1/TRBV3-2	NA	CASSQVRGTEAFF	TGTGCCAGCAGCCAAGTTCGGGGCACTGAAGCTTTCTTT
15	NA	TRBJ2-1	TRBV5-1	NA	CASSPDGLQYNEQFF	TGCGCCAGCAGCCCGGACGGCCTTCAGTACAATGAGCAGTTCTTC
15	NA	TRBJ2-7	TRBV5-1	NA	CASSLTGTNPYEQYF	TGCGCCAGCAGCCTGACTGGGACCAACCCCTACGAGCAGTACTTC
15	NA	TRBJ2-6	TRBV6-5	NA	CASSYSLSGANVLTF	TGTGCCAGCAGTTACTCCTTATCTGGGGCCAACGTCCTGACTTTC
13	once	TRBJ2-7	TRBV5-4	NA	CASSSRQAYEQYF	TGTGCCAGCAGCTCCCGACAGGCCTACGAGCAGTACTTC
13	NA	TRBJ2-1	TRBV12-3/TRBV12-4	NA	CASRDLAYNEQFF	TGTGCCAGCAGAGACTTAGCCTACAATGAGCAGTTCTTC
14	few	TRBJ1-1	TRBV6-6	TRBD1	CASSSGQGRTEAFF	TGTGCCAGCAGTTCCGGACAGGGAAGGACTGAAGCTTTCTTT
18	NA	TRBJ2-1	TRBV2	TRBD2	CASSEALRRLAGGNEQFF	TGTGCCAGCAGTGAAGCGCTGCGGAGACTAGCGGGAGGTAATGAGCAGTTCTTC
16	NA	TRBJ2-7	TRBV7-2	TRBD2	CASSLAPGTSGKEQYF	TGTGCCAGCAGCTTAGCGCCTGGGACTAGCGGGAAGGAGCAGTACTTC
18	NA	TRBJ2-1	TRBV28	TRBD1	CASSTQSLYRGGYNEQFF	TGTGCCAGCAGCACCCAGTCCCTTTACAGGGGCGGGTACAATGAGCAGTTCTTC
17	NA	TRBJ1-4	TRBV3-1/TRBV3-2	NA	CASRHVNPAFHPEKLFF	TGTGCCAGCAGACACGTTAATCCAGCTTTCCACCCGGAAAAACTGTTTTTT
15	NA	TRBJ1-2	TRBV28	TRBD1	CASSSPPGQSYGYTF	TGTGCCAGCAGTTCCCCTCCGGGACAGTCCTATGGCTACACCTTC
16	NA	TRBJ1-6	TRBV6-5	NA	CASSYWVGSGNSPLHF	TGTGCCAGCAGTTACTGGGTGGGCAGCGGTAATTCACCCCTCCACTTT
12	NA	TRBJ1-4	TRBV5-8	NA	CASSSRNEKLFF	TGTGCCAGCTCTTCCCGTAATGAAAAACTGTTTTTT
14	NA	TRBJ2-1	TRBV29-1	NA	CSVSTGNGINEQFF	TGCAGCGTTTCGACTGGGAACGGGATCAATGAGCAGTTCTTC
15	NA	TRBJ1-1	TRBV13	NA	CASSPDPLMNTEAFF	TGTGCCAGCAGTCCTGACCCTCTCATGAACACTGAAGCTTTCTTT
14	NA	TRBJ2-7	TRBV3-1/TRBV3-2	NA	CASSQGGSGYEQYF	TGTGCCAGCAGCCAAGGTGGTAGCGGCTACGAGCAGTACTTC
15	NA	TRBJ2-7	TRBV27	TRBD2	CASSLTSWGSYEQYF	TGTGCCAGCAGTCTGACTAGCTGGGGTTCCTACGAGCAGTACTTC
14	NA	TRBJ2-5	TRBV5-1	NA	CASRFDRSQETQYF	TGCGCCAGCAGATTTGACAGGAGCCAAGAGACCCAGTACTTC
13	medium-sized	TRBJ2-7	TRBV5-5	NA	CASSFSWQDEQYF	TGTGCCAGCAGCTTCAGTTGGCAGGACGAGCAGTACTTC
14	NA	TRBJ2-1	TRBV27	NA	CASSLSREYNEQFF	TGTGCCAGCAGTTTATCCCGGGAGTACAATGAGCAGTTCTTC
15	NA	TRBJ2-7	TRBV29-1	TRBD2	CSVEDVLAGIGEQYF	TGCAGCGTTGAAGATGTACTAGCGGGTATAGGCGAGCAGTACTTC
17	NA	TRBJ2-7	TRBV27	TRBD1	CASSSGQGVRYSYEQYF	TGTGCCAGCAGCTCGGGACAGGGGGTCCGGTACTCCTACGAGCAGTACTTC
15	NA	TRBJ1-6	TRBV30	NA	CAWSGSRGANSPLHF	TGTGCCTGGAGTGGATCACGAGGGGCGAATTCACCCCTCCACTTT